This T cell receptor (beta chain) derives from a study of T cells in Graves' hyperthyroidism and ophthalmopathy. This clonotype was observed many times. TCR beta CDR3 regions were amplified from RNA transcripts. When the TCR CDR3 underwent first-round RT-PCR, the HTBI primer set was used. Using its own MiXCR run on the multiplex PCR reads, TCRdb lists one record per CDR3 protein. The repertoire includes approximately 740,000 distinct CDR3 sequences, less than 15% of them detected once, and roughly 10% sits in the top ten. The V end lost 8 bases, the J end lost 5 bases, and 18 bases lay between the germline ends. Germline V gene data show CDR1 as GTSNPN and CDR2 as SVGIG (reference sequence). The CDR3 is 13 amino acids.

This sequence originates from a woman under 30 with Graves' hyperthyroidism. Sequencing input: blood. The chain has TRBV30 and TRBJ1-2, with D possibly TRBD1 on 5 matching bases. Here the CDR3 reads CALGQESVYGYTF. The CDR3, as DNA: TGTGCCCTGGGGCAGGAATCTGTTTATGGCTACACCTTC.